Below, one TCR beta chain is given with its context. Its antigen is as yet unknown. Expressed TCRB transcripts were sequenced, since all the RNA that had been isolated was reverse transcribed. The repertoire was sequenced with immunoSEQ multiplex PCR; TCRdb's copy has only in-frame clones and lacks some. The sample carries 45,000 to 60,000 clones, approximately 60% recorded once. Trimming pared 0 bases from V and 5 bases from J, leaving 11 bases between. The CDR3 is made up of 15 amino acids. Germline lookup yields CDR1 SGHRS and CDR2 YFSETQ. These data come from a study of beta chain features in type 1 diabetes. Study summary: In age, gender and cell yields, patients were similar to healthy donors. Findings and limits, study-wide: Cells carrying high TCR expression could end up over-represented when cDNA is sequenced. Whether TCRB rearrangement is influenced by HLA type went unresolved here. In every one of the four CD4+ subsets, TCRB CDR3s were moderately but significantly shorter in Type 1 diabetes patients.

The authors sorted CD4+ naive, central memory, regulatory and stem cell-like memory cells via CD45RO/CCR7/CD25/CD127/CD95/CD27. The sequenced sample was stem cell memory CD4+ T cells from blood. The receptor was derived from a woman aged 25 to 39 with type 1 diabetes. The V gene is TRBV5-1, the J gene TRBJ1-4; D possibly corresponds to TRBD1 (5 bases). The CDR3 sequence: CASSLEARGNEKLFF. The CDR3 bases are TGCGCCAGCAGCTTGGAGGCCCGGGGGAATGAAAAACTGTTTTTT.